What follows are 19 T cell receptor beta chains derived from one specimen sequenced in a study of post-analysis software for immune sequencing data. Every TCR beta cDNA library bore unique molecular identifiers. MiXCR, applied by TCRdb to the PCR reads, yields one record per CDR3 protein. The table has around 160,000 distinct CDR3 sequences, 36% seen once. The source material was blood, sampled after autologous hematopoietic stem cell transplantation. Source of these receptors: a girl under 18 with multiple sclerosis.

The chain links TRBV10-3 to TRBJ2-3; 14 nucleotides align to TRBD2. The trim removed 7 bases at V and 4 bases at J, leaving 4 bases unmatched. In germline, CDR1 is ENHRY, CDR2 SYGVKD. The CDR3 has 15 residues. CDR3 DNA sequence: TGTGCCATCACCAGGGGACTAGCGGGGGCAGATACGCAGTATTTT. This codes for CAITRGLAGADTQYF.

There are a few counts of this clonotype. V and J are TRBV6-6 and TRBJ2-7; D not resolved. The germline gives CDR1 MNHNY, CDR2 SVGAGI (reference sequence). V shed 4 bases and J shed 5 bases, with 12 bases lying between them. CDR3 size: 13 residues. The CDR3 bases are TGTGCCAGCAGTTTTGTCCGTCTCCACGAGCAGTACTTC. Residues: CASSFVRLHEQYF.

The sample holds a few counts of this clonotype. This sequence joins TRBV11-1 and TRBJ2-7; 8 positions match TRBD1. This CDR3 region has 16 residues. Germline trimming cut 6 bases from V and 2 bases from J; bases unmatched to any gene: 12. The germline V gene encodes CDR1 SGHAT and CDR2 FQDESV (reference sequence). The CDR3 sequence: CASSRTGGSSPYEQYF. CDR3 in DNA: TGTGCCAGCAGTCGTACAGGGGGAAGTTCCCCCTACGAGCAGTACTTC.

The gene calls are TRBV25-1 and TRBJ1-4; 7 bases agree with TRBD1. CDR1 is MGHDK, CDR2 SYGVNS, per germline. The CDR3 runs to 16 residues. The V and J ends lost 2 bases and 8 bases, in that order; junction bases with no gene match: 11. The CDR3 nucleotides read TGTGCCAGCAGTGAACCCCAAAGGGGGCTAAGGGAAAAACTGTTTTTT. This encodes CASSEPQRGLREKLFF.

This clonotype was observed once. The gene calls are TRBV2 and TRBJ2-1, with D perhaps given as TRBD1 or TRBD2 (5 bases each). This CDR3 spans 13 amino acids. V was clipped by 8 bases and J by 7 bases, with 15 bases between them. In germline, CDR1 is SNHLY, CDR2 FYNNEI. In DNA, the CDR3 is TGTGCCAGCCGCAGGGACCACAGGAATGAGCAGTTCTTC. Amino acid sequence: CASRRDHRNEQFF.

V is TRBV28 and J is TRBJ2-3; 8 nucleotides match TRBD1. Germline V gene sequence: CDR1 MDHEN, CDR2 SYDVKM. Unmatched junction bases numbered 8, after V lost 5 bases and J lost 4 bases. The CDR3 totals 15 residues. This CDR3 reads CASSPGQGVSDTQYF. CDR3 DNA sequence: TGTGCCAGCAGTCCAGGACAGGGAGTATCAGATACGCAGTATTTT.

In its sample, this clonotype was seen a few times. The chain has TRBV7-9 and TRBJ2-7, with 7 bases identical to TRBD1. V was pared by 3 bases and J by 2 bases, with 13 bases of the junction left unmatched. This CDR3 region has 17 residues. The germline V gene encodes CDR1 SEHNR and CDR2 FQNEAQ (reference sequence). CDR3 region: CASSFQPRDSGTYEQYF. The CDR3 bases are TGTGCCAGCAGCTTCCAGCCTCGGGACAGCGGAACCTACGAGCAGTACTTC.

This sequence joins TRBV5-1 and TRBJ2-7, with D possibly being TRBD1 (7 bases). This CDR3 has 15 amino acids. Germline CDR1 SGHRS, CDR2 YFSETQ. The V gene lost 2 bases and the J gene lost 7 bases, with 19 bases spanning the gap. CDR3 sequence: CASSLVQGRNNEQYF. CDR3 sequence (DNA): TGCGCCAGCAGCTTAGTACAGGGGAGGAACAATGAGCAGTACTTC.

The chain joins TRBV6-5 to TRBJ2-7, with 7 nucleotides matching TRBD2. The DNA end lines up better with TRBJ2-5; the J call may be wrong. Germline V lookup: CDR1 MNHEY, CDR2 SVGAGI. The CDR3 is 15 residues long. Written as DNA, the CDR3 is TGTGCCAGCAGTTCTCCTTCTGGGCGGGGGGAGACCCAGTACTTC. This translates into CASSSPSGRGETQYF.

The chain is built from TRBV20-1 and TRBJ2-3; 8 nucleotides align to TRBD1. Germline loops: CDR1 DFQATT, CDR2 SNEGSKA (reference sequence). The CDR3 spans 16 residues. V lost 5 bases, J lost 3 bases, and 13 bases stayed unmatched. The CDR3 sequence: CSAPPGGRGLTDTQYF. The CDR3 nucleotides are TGCAGTGCTCCTCCCGGGGGCAGGGGGCTAACAGATACGCAGTATTTT.

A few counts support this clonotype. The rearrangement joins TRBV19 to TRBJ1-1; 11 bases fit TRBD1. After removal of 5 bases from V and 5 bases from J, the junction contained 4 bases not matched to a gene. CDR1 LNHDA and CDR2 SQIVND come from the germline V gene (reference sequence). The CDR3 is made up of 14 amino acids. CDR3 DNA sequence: TGTGCCAGTAGTGGGGGACAGGGGGAGACTGAAGCTTTCTTT. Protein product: CASSGGQGETEAFF. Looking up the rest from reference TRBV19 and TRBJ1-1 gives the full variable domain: DGGITQSPKYLFRKEGQNVTLSCEQNLNHDAMYWYRQDPGQGLRLIYYSQIVNDFQKGDIAEGYSVSREKKESFPLTVTSAQKNPTAFYLCASSGGQGETEAFFGQGTRLTVV.

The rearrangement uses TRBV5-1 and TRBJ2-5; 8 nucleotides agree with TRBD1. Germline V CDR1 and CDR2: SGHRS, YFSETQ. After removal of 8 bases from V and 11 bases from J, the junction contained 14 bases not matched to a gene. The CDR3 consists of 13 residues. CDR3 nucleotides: TGCGCCAGTCACGGACAGGGTGCGGGTGAGCAGTACTTC. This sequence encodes CASHGQGAGEQYF. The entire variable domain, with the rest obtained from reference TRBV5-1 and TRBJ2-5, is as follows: KAGVTQTPRYLIKTRGQQVTLSCSPISGHRSVSWYQQTPGQGLQFLFEYFSETQRNKGNFPGRFSGRQFSNSRSEMNVSTLELGDSALYLCASHGQGAGEQYFGPGTRLLVL.

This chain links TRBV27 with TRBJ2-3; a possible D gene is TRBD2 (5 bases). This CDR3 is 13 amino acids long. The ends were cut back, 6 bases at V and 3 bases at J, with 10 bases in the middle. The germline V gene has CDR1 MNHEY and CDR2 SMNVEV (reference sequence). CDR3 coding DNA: TGTGCCAGCAGCGACTACCTAACAGATACGCAGTATTTT. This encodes CASSDYLTDTQYF.

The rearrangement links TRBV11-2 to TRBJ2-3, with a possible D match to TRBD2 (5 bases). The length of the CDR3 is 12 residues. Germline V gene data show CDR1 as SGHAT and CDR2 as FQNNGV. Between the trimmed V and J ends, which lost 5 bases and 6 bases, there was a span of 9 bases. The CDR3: CASSSGRDTQYF. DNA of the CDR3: TGTGCCAGCAGCAGCGGCAGGGATACGCAGTATTTT.

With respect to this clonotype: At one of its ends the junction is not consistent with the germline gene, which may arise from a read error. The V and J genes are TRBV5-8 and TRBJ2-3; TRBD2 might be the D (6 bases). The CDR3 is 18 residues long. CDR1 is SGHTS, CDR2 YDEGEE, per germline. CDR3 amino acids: CASSLGLAEIASTDTQYF. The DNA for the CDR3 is TGCGCCAGCAGCTTGGGTTTAGCGGAAATCGCTAGCACAGATACGCAGTATTTT. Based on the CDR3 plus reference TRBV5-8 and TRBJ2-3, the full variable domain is EAGVTQSPTHLIKTRGQQATLRCSPISGHTSVYWYQQALGLGLQFLLWYDEGEERNRGNFPPRFSGRQFPNYSSELNVNALELEDSALYLCASSLGLAEIASTDTQYFGPGTRLTVL.

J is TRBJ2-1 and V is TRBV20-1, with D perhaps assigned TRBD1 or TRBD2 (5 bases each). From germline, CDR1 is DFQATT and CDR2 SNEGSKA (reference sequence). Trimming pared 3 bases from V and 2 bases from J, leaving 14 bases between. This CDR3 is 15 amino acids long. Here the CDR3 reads CSASNRDLPYNEQFF. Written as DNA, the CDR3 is TGCAGTGCTAGCAACCGGGACCTCCCCTACAATGAGCAGTTCTTC.

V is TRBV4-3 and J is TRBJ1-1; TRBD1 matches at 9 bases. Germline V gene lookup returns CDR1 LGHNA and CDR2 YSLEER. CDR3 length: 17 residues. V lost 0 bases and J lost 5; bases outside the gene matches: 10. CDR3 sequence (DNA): TGCGCCAGCAGCCAAGATCGCCCTACAGGGGGCAATACTGAAGCTTTCTTT. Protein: CASSQDRPTGGNTEAFF.

This CDR3 is CASSLGTGWREQYF. DNA of the CDR3: TGTGCCAGCAGCTTAGGGACAGGGTGGCGCGAGCAGTACTTC. The genes are TRBV13 and TRBJ2-5; 7 bases map to TRBD1. The J call may be wrong; the DNA end is better matched by TRBJ2-7. In germline, CDR1 is PRHDT, CDR2 FYEKMQ (reference sequence). The CDR3 is 14 amino acids.

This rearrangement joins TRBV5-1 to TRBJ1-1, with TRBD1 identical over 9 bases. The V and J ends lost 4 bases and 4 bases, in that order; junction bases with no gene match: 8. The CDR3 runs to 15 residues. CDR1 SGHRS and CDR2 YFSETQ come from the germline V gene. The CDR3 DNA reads TGCGCCAGCAGCCCGGGACAGGGCGGACTCACTGAAGCTTTCTTT. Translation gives CASSPGQGGLTEAFF.